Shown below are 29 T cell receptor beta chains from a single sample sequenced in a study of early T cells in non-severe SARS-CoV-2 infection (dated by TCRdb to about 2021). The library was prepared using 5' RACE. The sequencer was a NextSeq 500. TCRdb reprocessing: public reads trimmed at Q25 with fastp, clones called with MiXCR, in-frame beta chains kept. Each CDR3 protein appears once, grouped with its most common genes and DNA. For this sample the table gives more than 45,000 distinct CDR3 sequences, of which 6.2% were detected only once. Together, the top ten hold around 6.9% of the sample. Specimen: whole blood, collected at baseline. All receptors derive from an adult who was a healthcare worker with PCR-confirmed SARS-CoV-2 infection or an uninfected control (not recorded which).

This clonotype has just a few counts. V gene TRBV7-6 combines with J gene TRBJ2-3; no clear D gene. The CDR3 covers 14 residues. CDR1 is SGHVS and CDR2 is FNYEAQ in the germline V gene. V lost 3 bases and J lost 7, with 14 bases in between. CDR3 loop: CASSFVLADHTQYF. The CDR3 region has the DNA TGTGCCAGCAGCTTCGTTCTGGCGGATCATACGCAGTATTTT.

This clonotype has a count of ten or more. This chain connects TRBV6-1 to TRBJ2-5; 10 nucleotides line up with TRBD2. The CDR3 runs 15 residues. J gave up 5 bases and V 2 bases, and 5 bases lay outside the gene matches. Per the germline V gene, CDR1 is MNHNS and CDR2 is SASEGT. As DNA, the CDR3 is TGTGCCAGCAGTGAAAGCGGGAGGGCCTTGGAGACCCAGTACTTC. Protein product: CASSESGRALETQYF.

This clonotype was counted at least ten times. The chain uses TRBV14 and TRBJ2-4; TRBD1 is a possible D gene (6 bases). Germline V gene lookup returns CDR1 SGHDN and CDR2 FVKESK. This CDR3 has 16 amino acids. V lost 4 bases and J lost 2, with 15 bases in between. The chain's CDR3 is CASSPIGRGSKNIQYF. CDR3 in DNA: TGTGCCAGCAGCCCCATCGGCAGGGGATCCAAAAACATTCAGTACTTC.

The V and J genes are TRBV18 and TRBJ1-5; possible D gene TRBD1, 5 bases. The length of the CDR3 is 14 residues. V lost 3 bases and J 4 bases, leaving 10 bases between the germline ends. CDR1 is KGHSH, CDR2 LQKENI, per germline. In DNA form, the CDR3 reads TGTGCCAGCTCACCTAAGACAGTAAATCAGCCCCAGCATTTT. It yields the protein CASSPKTVNQPQHF.

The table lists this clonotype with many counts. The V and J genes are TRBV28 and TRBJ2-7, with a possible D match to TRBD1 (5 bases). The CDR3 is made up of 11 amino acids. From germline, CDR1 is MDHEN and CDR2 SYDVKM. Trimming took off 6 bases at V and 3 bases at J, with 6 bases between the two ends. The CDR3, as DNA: TGTGCCAGCAGGGACATCTACGAGCAGTACTTC. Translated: CASRDIYEQYF. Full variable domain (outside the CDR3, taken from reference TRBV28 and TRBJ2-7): DVKVTQSSRYLVKRTGEKVFLECVQDMDHENMFWYRQDPGLGLRLIYFSYDVKMKEKGDIPEGYSVSREKKERFSLILESASTNQTSMYLCASRDIYEQYFGPGTRLTVT.

The CDR3 region is CSLRVTANEQFF. In DNA, the CDR3 is TGCAGCCTCCGGGTCACAGCCAATGAGCAGTTCTTC. This chain joins TRBV29-1 and TRBJ2-1; no firm D call. Germline CDR1 reads SQVTM; CDR2 reads ANQGSEA. The CDR3 spans 12 residues. The ends were cut back, 8 bases at V and 6 bases at J, with 14 bases in the middle.

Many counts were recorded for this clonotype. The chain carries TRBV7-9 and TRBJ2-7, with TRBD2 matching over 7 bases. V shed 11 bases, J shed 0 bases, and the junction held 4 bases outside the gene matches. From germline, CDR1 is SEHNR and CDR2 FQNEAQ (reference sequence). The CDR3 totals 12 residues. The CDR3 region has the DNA TGTGCCGGCGGCGGGAGCTCCTACGAGCAGTACTTC. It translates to CAGGGSSYEQYF. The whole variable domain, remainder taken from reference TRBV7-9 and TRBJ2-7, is DTGVSQNPRHKITKRGQNVTFRCDPISEHNRLYWYRQTLGQGPEFLTYFQNEAQLEKSRLLSDRFSAERPKGSFSTLEIQRTEQGDSAMYLCAGGGSSYEQYFGPGTRLTVT.

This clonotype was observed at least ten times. The chain's CDR3 is CASRDGGGYTEAFF. The DNA of the CDR3 is TGTGCCAGCAGGGACGGCGGGGGCTACACTGAAGCTTTCTTT. The chain carries TRBV27 and TRBJ1-1, with D tentatively TRBD1 (6 bases). V lost 6 bases and J 3 bases, leaving 14 bases between the germline ends. Germline V gene lookup returns CDR1 MNHEY and CDR2 SMNVEV (reference sequence). The CDR3 is 14 residues long.

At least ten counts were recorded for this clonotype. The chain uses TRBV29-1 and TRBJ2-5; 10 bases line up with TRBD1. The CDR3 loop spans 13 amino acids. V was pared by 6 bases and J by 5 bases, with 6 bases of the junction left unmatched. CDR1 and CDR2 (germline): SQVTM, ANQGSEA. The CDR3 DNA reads TGCAGCGTATCGACAGGGGGCATCGAGACCCAGTACTTC. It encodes CSVSTGGIETQYF.

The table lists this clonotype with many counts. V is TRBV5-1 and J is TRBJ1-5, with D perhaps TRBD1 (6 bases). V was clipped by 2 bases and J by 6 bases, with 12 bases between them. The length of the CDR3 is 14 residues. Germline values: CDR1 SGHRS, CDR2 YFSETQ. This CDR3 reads CASSFGGLGQPQHF. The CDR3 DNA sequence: TGCGCCAGCAGCTTTGGGGGGCTGGGTCAGCCCCAGCATTTT.

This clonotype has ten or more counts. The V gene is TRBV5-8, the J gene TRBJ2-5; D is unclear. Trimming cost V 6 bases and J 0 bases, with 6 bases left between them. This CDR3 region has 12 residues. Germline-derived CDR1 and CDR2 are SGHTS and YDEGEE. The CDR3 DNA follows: TGTGCCAGCAACCCGTACCAAGAGACCCAGTACTTC. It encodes CASNPYQETQYF.

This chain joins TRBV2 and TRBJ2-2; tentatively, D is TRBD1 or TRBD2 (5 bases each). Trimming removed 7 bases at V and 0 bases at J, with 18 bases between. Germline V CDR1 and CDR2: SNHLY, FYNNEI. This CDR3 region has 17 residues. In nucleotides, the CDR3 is TGTGCCAGCACTAGAACCGGGACGCCTACGAACACCGGGGAGCTGTTTTTT. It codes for CASTRTGTPTNTGELFF.

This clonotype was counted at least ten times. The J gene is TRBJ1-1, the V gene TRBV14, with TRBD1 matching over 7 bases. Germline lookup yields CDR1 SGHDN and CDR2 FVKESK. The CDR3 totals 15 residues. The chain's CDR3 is CVSRRHGQENTEAFF. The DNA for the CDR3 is TGTGTATCTAGGAGGCACGGACAGGAGAACACTGAAGCTTTCTTT.

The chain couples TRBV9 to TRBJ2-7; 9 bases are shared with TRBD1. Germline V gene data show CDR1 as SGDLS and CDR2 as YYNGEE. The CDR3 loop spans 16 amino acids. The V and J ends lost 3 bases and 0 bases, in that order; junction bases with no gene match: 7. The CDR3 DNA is TGTGCCAGCAGCGGAGGACAGGGGTCGACCTCCTACGAGCAGTACTTC. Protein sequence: CASSGGQGSTSYEQYF. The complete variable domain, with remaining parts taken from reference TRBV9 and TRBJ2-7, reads DSGVTQTPKHLITATGQRVTLRCSPRSGDLSVYWYQQSLDQGLQFLIQYYNGEERAKGNILERFSAQQFPDLHSELNLSSLELGDSALYFCASSGGQGSTSYEQYFGPGTRLTVT.

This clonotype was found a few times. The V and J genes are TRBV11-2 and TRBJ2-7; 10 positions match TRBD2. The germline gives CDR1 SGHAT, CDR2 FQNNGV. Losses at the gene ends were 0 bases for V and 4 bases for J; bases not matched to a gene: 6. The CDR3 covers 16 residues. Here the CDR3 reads CASSLDNLAGVYEQYF. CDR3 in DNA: TGTGCCAGCAGCTTAGATAACCTAGCGGGAGTGTACGAGCAGTACTTC.

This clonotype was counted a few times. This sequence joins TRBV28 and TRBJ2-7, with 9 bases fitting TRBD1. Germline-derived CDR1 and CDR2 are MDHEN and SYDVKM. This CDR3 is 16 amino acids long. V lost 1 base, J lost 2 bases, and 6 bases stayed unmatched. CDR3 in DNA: TGTGCCAGCAGTTTATTCGGGACAGGGATTCCCTACGAGCAGTACTTC. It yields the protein CASSLFGTGIPYEQYF.

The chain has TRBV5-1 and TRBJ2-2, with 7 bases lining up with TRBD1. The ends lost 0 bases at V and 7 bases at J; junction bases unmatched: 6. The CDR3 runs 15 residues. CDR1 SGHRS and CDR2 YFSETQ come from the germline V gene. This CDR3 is CASSLEGQSDGELFF. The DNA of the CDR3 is TGCGCCAGCAGCTTGGAGGGACAGTCGGACGGGGAGCTGTTTTTT.

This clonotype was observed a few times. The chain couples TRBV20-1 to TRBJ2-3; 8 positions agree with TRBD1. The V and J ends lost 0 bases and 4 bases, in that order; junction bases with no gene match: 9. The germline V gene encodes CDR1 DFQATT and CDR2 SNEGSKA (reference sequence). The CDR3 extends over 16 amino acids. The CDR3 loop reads CSARDLAGGEPDTQYF. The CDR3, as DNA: TGCAGTGCTAGAGATCTTGCAGGGGGCGAACCAGATACGCAGTATTTT.

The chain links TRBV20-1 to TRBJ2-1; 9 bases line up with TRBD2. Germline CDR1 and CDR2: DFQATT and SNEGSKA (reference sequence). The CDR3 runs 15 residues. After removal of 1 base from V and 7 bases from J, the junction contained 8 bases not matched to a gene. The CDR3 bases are TGCAGTGCTAGAGTAGCGGGAGCGTGGTTGAATGAGCAGTTCTTC. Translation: CSARVAGAWLNEQFF.

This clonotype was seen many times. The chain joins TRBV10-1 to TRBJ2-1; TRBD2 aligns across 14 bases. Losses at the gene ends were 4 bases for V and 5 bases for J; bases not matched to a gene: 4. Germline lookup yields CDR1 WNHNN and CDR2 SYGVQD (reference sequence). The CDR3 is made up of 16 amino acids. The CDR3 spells CASSGGLAGVDNEQFF. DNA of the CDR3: TGCGCCAGCAGTGGGGGACTAGCGGGAGTGGACAATGAGCAGTTCTTC.

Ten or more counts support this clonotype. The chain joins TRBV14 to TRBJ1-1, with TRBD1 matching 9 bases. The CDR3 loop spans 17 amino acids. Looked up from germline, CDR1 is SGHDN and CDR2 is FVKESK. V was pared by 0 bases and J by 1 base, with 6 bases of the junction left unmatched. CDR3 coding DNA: TGTGCCAGCAGCCAAGACGTCGGGACAGGGCCGAACACTGAAGCTTTCTTT. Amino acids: CASSQDVGTGPNTEAFF.

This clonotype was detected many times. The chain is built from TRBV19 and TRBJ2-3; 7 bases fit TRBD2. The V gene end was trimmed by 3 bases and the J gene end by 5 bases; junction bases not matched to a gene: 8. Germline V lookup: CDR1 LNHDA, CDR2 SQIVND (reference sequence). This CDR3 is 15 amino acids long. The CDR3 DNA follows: TGTGCCAGTAGTATCACGGGGGGAGTGGTAGATACGCAGTATTTT. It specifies CASSITGGVVDTQYF.

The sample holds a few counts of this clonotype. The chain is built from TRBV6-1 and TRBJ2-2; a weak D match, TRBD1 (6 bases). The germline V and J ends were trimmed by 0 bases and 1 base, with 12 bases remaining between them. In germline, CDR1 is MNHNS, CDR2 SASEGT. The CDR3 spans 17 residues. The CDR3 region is CASSEASGTLNTGELFF. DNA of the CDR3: TGTGCCAGCAGTGAAGCCAGTGGGACACTGAACACCGGGGAGCTGTTTTTT.

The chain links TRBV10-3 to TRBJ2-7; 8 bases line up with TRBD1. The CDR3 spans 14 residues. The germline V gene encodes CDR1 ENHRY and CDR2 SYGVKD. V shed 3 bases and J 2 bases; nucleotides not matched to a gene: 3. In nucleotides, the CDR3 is TGTGCCATCAGTGACGGGACAGGCCCCTACGAGCAGTACTTC. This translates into CAISDGTGPYEQYF.

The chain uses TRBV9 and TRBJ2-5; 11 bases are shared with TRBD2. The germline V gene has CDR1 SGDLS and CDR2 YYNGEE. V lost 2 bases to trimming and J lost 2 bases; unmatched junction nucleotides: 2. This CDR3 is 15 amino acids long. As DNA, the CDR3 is TGTGCCAGCAGCGTGACTAGCGGGACGCAAGAGACCCAGTACTTC. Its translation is CASSVTSGTQETQYF.

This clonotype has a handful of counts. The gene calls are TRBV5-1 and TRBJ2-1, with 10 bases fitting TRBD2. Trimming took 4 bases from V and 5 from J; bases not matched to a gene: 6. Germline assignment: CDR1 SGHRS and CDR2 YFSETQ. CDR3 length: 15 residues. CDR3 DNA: TGCGCCAGCAGCCTCAGCGGGAGGGCCCACAATGAGCAGTTCTTC. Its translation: CASSLSGRAHNEQFF.

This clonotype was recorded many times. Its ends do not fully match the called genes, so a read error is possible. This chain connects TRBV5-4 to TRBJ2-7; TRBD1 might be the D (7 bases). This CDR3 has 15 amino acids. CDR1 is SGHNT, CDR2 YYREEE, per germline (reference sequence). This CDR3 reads CASSLAGRGDYEQYF. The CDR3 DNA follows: TGTGCCAGCAGTTTGGCCGGCAGGGGGGACTACGAGCAGTACTTC.

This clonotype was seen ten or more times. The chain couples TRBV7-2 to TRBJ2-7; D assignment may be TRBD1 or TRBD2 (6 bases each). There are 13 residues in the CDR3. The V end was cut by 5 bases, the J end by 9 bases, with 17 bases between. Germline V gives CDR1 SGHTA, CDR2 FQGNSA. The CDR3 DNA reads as TGTGCCAGCAGCGGGTACGGGGGCTCCGGGCAGTACTTC. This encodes CASSGYGGSGQYF.

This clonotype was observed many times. The CDR3 DNA is TGCAGCGTTGACGGACAGGGTTTCACTGAAGCTTTCTTT. This codes for CSVDGQGFTEAFF. V and J are TRBV29-1 and TRBJ1-1, with 8 bases lining up with TRBD1. Per the germline V gene, CDR1 is SQVTM and CDR2 is ANQGSEA. The CDR3 spans 13 residues. Losses at the gene ends were 3 bases for V and 4 bases for J; bases not matched to a gene: 4.